The 9 T cell receptor beta chains listed next were all sequenced from one sample in a study of control samples from healthy donors and cancer patients. Assay used: immunoSEQ multiplex PCR; TCRdb lists only in-frame clones, some missing. The table shows about 160,000 clones, with around 95% occurring only once. The specimen was blood. The receptors shown here come from a woman aged 40 to 50 in good health.

This chain uses TRBV18 with TRBJ2-6, with D perhaps TRBD2 (6 bases). Trimming shortened V by 5 bases and J by 0 bases, and 8 bases separated the two germline ends. Germline CDR1 reads KGHSH; CDR2 reads LQKENI. This CDR3 region has 15 residues. CDR3 nucleotide sequence: TGTGCCAGCTCAATCGGGGGCTCTGGGGCCAACGTCCTGACTTTC. Amino acid sequence: CASSIGGSGANVLTF.

V is TRBV6-4 and J is TRBJ2-7, with 8 bases identical to TRBD1. The CDR3 spans 14 residues. Per germline, CDR1 MRHNA and CDR2 SNTAGT. V was pared by 4 bases and J by 2 bases, with 4 bases of the junction left unmatched. The DNA of the CDR3 is TGTGCCAGCAGTGCTGAGACAGGGGCCTACGAGCAGTACTTC. It encodes CASSAETGAYEQYF.

This rearrangement joins TRBV20-1 to TRBJ1-1; D is unresolved. In germline, CDR1 is DFQATT, CDR2 SNEGSKA (reference sequence). V lost 2 bases to trimming and J lost 2 bases, with 3 bases between them. CDR3 length: 11 amino acids. The DNA of the CDR3 is TGCAGTGCTAGACAAAACACTGAAGCTTTCTTT. Translation gives CSARQNTEAFF.

This clone was seen only once. V gene TRBV3-1 (or the pseudogene TRBV3-2) combines with J gene TRBJ2-6, with no clear D. The CDR3 extends over 16 amino acids. V was trimmed by 1 base and J by 2 bases, leaving 9 bases between them. From germline, CDR1 is LGHDT and CDR2 YNNKEL (reference sequence). CDR3 sequence reads: CASSQGLLAGANVLTF. In nucleotides, the CDR3 is TGTGCCAGCAGCCAAGGGCTGCTCGCTGGGGCCAACGTCCTGACTTTC.

V gene TRBV18 combines with J gene TRBJ1-5, with unresolved D. V was pared by 1 base and J by 2 bases, with 6 bases between. Germline V gene lookup returns CDR1 KGHSH and CDR2 LQKENI. The CDR3 runs 14 residues. The CDR3, as DNA: TGTGCCAGCTCACCACGGGGTGGCAATCAGCCCCAGCATTTT. This sequence encodes CASSPRGGNQPQHF.

This chain links TRBV25-1 with TRBJ2-6; D is perhaps TRBD1 (5 bases). Trimming took off 0 bases at V and 2 bases at J, with 14 bases between the two ends. CDR1 and CDR2 from the germline V gene are MGHDK and SYGVNS. CDR3 length: 18 residues. DNA of the CDR3: TGTGCCAGCAGTGAATATGAAAGGGGTGACGCTGGGGCCAACGTCCTGACTTTC. Translated, it gives CASSEYERGDAGANVLTF.

The gene calls are TRBV11-3 and TRBJ2-5; the match to TRBD2 covers 8 bases. In germline, CDR1 is SGHNT, CDR2 YENEEA. J gave up 4 bases and V 4 bases, and 5 bases lay outside the gene matches. The CDR3 sequence is 14 residues long. The CDR3 loop reads CASSWGRGAETQYF. CDR3 coding DNA: TGTGCCAGCAGCTGGGGGCGGGGGGCAGAGACCCAGTACTTC.

This clone came up once. This chain connects TRBV7-8 to TRBJ2-7; 8 bases fit TRBD1. The CDR3 has 15 residues. V was pared by 5 bases and J by 1 base, with 7 bases of the junction left unmatched. Per germline, CDR1 SGHVS and CDR2 FQNEAQ. CDR3 sequence reads: CASSQGAATSYEQYF. In DNA form, the CDR3 reads TGTGCCAGCAGCCAGGGGGCGGCGACTTCCTACGAGCAGTACTTC.

The chain employs TRBV24-1 and TRBJ1-4, with 9 bases that match TRBD1. The CDR3 spans 15 residues. V dropped 3 bases and J dropped 7; count of bases not matched to a gene: 5. The germline CDR1 and CDR2 sequences are KGHDR and SFDVKD. CDR3 in DNA: TGTGCCACCAGTGATGGGACAGGGAATGGTGAAAAACTGTTTTTT. It encodes CATSDGTGNGEKLFF.